The 16 T cell receptor beta chains given below trace back to one sample, sequenced in a study of OX40 agonist ivuxolimab in advanced cancers. The method was immunoSEQ multiplex PCR; TCRdb's version includes in-frame clones alone and lacks a portion of them. This sample has roughly 90,000 clones; roughly 89% occur once, and the top ten carry 1.3% to 1.5%. The specimen was CD4+ or CD8+ T cells sorted from blood, collected in a trial of the OX40 agonist ivuxolimab. The receptors stem from an adult with an advanced solid tumor such as melanoma, head and neck, liver or kidney cancer.

The chain has TRBV19 and TRBJ2-1; 14 positions match TRBD2. The CDR3 spans 15 residues. The J segment lost 12 bases and the V segment lost 6 bases, leaving 10 bases of the junction unmatched. In germline, CDR1 is LNHDA, CDR2 SQIVND (reference sequence). The CDR3: CASRPTSGRVMGQFF. The CDR3 coding sequence is TGTGCCAGTAGACCGACTAGCGGGAGGGTAATGGGGCAGTTCTTC.

The CDR3 coding sequence is TGTGCCAGCAGCCTTACCACGTCACTAGCGGGGAATACAGATACGCAGTATTTT. It translates to CASSLTTSLAGNTDTQYF. This rearrangement joins TRBV5-8 to TRBJ2-3; 10 bases agree with TRBD2. Losses at the gene ends were 4 bases for V and 3 bases for J; bases not matched to a gene: 14. Germline values: CDR1 SGHTS, CDR2 YDEGEE. The CDR3 length is 18 residues.

The CDR3 DNA reads as TGTGCCAGCAGCCATATAGCGGGGGCGGGCAATGAGCAGTTCTTC. Translated, it gives CASSHIAGAGNEQFF. This sequence joins TRBV4-2 and TRBJ2-1; the match to TRBD2 covers 9 bases. The ends lost 3 bases at V and 6 bases at J; junction bases unmatched: 6. Germline CDR1 and CDR2: LGHNA and YNFKEQ. The CDR3 loop spans 15 amino acids.

This chain links TRBV19 with TRBJ1-1; unclear D gene. The germline V and J ends were trimmed by 4 bases and 0 bases, with 9 bases remaining between them. The CDR3 is 14 amino acids. The germline gives CDR1 LNHDA, CDR2 SQIVND (reference sequence). CDR3 sequence reads: CASSTGEVNTEAFF. Here the CDR3 DNA reads TGTGCCAGTAGTACAGGTGAAGTGAACACTGAAGCTTTCTTT.

This chain joins TRBV7-9 and TRBJ1-4, with D tentatively TRBD1 (5 bases). V was pared by 1 base and J by 8 bases, with 11 bases between. The germline CDR1 and CDR2 sequences are SEHNR and FQNEAQ (reference sequence). This CDR3 contains 14 residues. The CDR3 DNA follows: TGTGCCAGCAGCTTAGGTTTCCCAGGGGAAAAACTGTTTTTT. Protein sequence: CASSLGFPGEKLFF. Based on the CDR3 plus reference TRBV7-9 and TRBJ1-4, the full variable domain is DTGVSQNPRHKITKRGQNVTFRCDPISEHNRLYWYRQTLGQGPEFLTYFQNEAQLEKSRLLSDRFSAERPKGSFSTLEIQRTEQGDSAMYLCASSLGFPGEKLFFGSGTQLSVL.

V usage is TRBV5-5 and J usage is TRBJ2-7; D may be TRBD1 (6 bases). Per the germline V gene, CDR1 is SGHKS and CDR2 is YYEKEE (reference sequence). V was clipped by 7 bases and J by 3 bases, with 17 bases between them. This CDR3 has 14 amino acids. The CDR3 reads CASARLGRGYEQYF. For the CDR3, the DNA is TGTGCCAGCGCACGGCTGGGCAGGGGCTACGAGCAGTACTTC.

The chain carries TRBV7-3 and TRBJ2-5; TRBD2 is a possible D gene (6 bases). CDR1 and CDR2 (germline): SGHTA, FQGTGA. The CDR3 extends over 13 amino acids. Trimming stripped 2 bases from V and 5 bases from J, with 9 bases between. CDR3 bases: TGTGCCAGCAGCTTAGAACGGGGGGAGACCCAGTACTTC. Translated: CASSLERGETQYF.

In its sample, this clone was seen a few times. This chain uses TRBV18 with TRBJ2-5; D is ambiguous. V was trimmed by 0 bases and J by 2 bases, leaving 10 bases between them. Germline CDR1 KGHSH, CDR2 LQKENI. The CDR3 spans 15 residues. The DNA for the CDR3 is TGTGCCAGCTCACCACCTGGCGCTAATCAAGAGACCCAGTACTTC. This encodes CASSPPGANQETQYF.

The rearrangement uses TRBV5-1 and TRBJ2-4; a possible D gene is TRBD2 (6 bases). V dropped 4 bases and J dropped 0 bases, with 11 bases sitting between them. Germline lookup yields CDR1 SGHRS and CDR2 YFSETQ. This CDR3 has 15 residues. CDR3 residues: CASSAGGRAKNIQYF. In DNA form, the CDR3 reads TGCGCCAGCAGCGCCGGGGGACGAGCCAAAAACATTCAGTACTTC.

The sample holds a few counts of this clone. The rearrangement joins TRBV10-3 to TRBJ2-5, with a tentative D call TRBD2 (7 bases). Germline V CDR1 and CDR2: ENHRY, SYGVKD. The CDR3 spans 15 residues. V lost 10 bases and J lost 5, with 23 bases in between. CDR3 DNA sequence: TGTGCCACCACCCCCATGGGGGGGGCAGGGGAGACCCAGTACTTC. Its translation is CATTPMGGAGETQYF.

The chain combines TRBV18 with TRBJ2-2; D uncertain. Trimming cost V 2 bases and J 4 bases, with 8 bases left between them. The germline V gene encodes CDR1 KGHSH and CDR2 LQKENI. This CDR3 spans 14 amino acids. CDR3 in amino acids: CASSPLPSTGELFF. Here the CDR3 DNA reads TGTGCCAGCTCACCATTACCTTCCACCGGGGAGCTGTTTTTT. The full variable domain, its missing parts supplied by reference TRBV18 and TRBJ2-2, is NAGVMQNPRHLVRRRGQEARLRCSPMKGHSHVYWYRQLPEEGLKFMVYLQKENIIDESGMPKERFSAEFPKEGPSILRIQQVVRGDSAAYFCASSPLPSTGELFFGEGSRLTVL.

J is TRBJ1-1 and V is TRBV6-1, with 7 bases identical to TRBD1. This CDR3 has 14 amino acids. Trimming took 3 bases from V and 2 from J; bases not matched to a gene: 3. CDR1 is MNHNS and CDR2 is SASEGT in the germline V gene. Written as DNA, the CDR3 is TGTGCCAGCAGTGAGACAGGGCGAAACACTGAAGCTTTCTTT. The encoded protein is CASSETGRNTEAFF.

The chain combines TRBV28 with TRBJ2-7, with D uncertain. CDR3 length: 11 amino acids. Germline values: CDR1 MDHEN, CDR2 SYDVKM. Trimming took 3 bases from V and 2 from J, leaving 2 bases between them. The CDR3 region is CASSFTYEQYF. The CDR3 region has the DNA TGTGCCAGCAGTTTCACCTACGAGCAGTACTTC.

The chain combines TRBV7-8 with TRBJ2-1; 10 nucleotides agree with TRBD2. CDR1 is SGHVS and CDR2 is FQNEAQ in the germline V gene. This CDR3 is built from 15 residues. The ends lost 4 bases at V and 5 bases at J; junction bases unmatched: 5. The CDR3 spells CASSSAGLANNEQFF. CDR3 sequence (DNA): TGTGCCAGCAGCTCCGCGGGACTAGCGAACAATGAGCAGTTCTTC.

The chain recombines TRBV29-1 with TRBJ1-2; 8 nucleotides align to TRBD1. Germline loops: CDR1 SQVTM, CDR2 ANQGSEA. This CDR3 is built from 12 residues. Trimming cost V 7 bases and J 7 bases; bases outside gene matches: 8. The CDR3 loop is CSGVQGASGYTF. CDR3 in DNA: TGCAGCGGGGTGCAGGGGGCGTCTGGCTACACCTTC.

Regarding this clone: The same CDR3 also results from other DNA sequences found in this sample. This chain links TRBV7-2 with TRBJ1-5, with 7 bases matching TRBD1. The germline V gene encodes CDR1 SGHTA and CDR2 FQGNSA. The V gene end was trimmed by 1 base and the J gene end by 7 bases; junction bases not matched to a gene: 4. The CDR3 length is 14 residues. DNA for the CDR3: TGTGCCAGCAGCTTAGTTCAGGGGGGACAGCCCCAGCATTTT. Protein: CASSLVQGGQPQHF.